The 27 T cell receptor beta chains given below trace back to one sample, sequenced in a study of blood T cell repertoires in COVID-19. TCRdb keeps only in-frame clones here, not all; method: immunoSEQ multiplex PCR. In the table there are about 160,000 clones, 90% to 95% of which are singletons. Source material: peripheral blood. These receptors were obtained from a woman in her fifties or sixties with acute or convalescent COVID-19.

The chain has TRBV12-5 and TRBJ1-1; D may be TRBD1 (5 bases). Per germline, CDR1 LGHNT and CDR2 FRNRAP. Trimming took off 0 bases at V and 4 bases at J, with 12 bases between the two ends. This CDR3 contains 15 residues. The CDR3: CASGLVRAGGTEAFF. CDR3 nucleotides: TGTGCTAGTGGTTTGGTAAGAGCGGGGGGCACTGAAGCTTTCTTT.

The gene calls are TRBV10-3 and TRBJ1-4; D gene unclear. The germline V gene has CDR1 ENHRY and CDR2 SYGVKD. The CDR3 spans 20 residues. V lost 0 bases, J lost 0 bases, and 20 bases lay in between. The CDR3 coding sequence is TGTGCCATCAGTGAGTCGCGGGGTAGCACAGCCTGGGCAACTAATGAAAAACTGTTTTTT. Its protein product is CAISESRGSTAWATNEKLFF.

The gene calls are TRBV5-4 and TRBJ1-3; D is possibly TRBD1 (6 bases). Trimming removed 4 bases from V and 4 bases from J, with 15 bases in between. The CDR3 loop spans 15 amino acids. CDR1 and CDR2 from the germline V gene are SGHNT and YYREEE (reference sequence). The CDR3 loop is CASSATGVRGNTIYF. CDR3 in DNA: TGTGCCAGCAGCGCGACAGGAGTGAGGGGAAACACCATATATTTT.

In this sample, this clone turned up a few times. This rearrangement joins TRBV7-9 to TRBJ2-3; 9 nucleotides line up with TRBD1. The CDR3 consists of 15 residues. The germline V gene encodes CDR1 SEHNR and CDR2 FQNEAQ (reference sequence). Losses at the gene ends were 3 bases for V and 4 bases for J; bases not matched to a gene: 5. The CDR3 DNA reads TGTGCCAGCAGCTTCCGGGACAGGGTTGCAGATACGCAGTATTTT. Translating it yields CASSFRDRVADTQYF.

CDR3 nucleotides: TGTGCCAGCAGTTTGCAGGGCTCCTATGGCTACACCTTC. Encoded protein: CASSLQGSYGYTF. The J gene is TRBJ1-2, the V gene TRBV12-3 or TRBV12-4, with D possibly being TRBD1 (5 bases). This CDR3 has 13 amino acids. Trimming shortened V by 3 bases and J by 4 bases, and 9 bases separated the two germline ends.

The chain joins TRBV5-1 to TRBJ2-1; 11 bases map to TRBD2. The CDR3 extends over 16 amino acids. V lost 1 base and J lost 0; bases outside the gene matches: 0. CDR1 is SGHRS and CDR2 is YFSETQ in the germline V gene. CDR3 protein: CASSLTSGSSYNEQFF. For the CDR3, the DNA is TGCGCCAGCAGCTTGACTAGCGGGAGCTCCTACAATGAGCAGTTCTTC.

This clone was seen a few times. J is TRBJ2-7 and V is TRBV4-3; 11 bases align to TRBD1. The V segment lost 4 bases and the J segment 4 bases; nucleotides outside the gene matches: 6. There are 15 residues in the CDR3. Germline V gene data show CDR1 as LGHNA and CDR2 as YSLEER. As DNA, the CDR3 is TGCGCCAGCAGCCCTGGGACAGGGGGGTGGTACGAGCAGTACTTC. Encoded protein: CASSPGTGGWYEQYF.

This sequence joins TRBV6-2 or TRBV6-3 and TRBJ2-1; possible D gene TRBD2, 6 bases. The CDR3 is 13 amino acids. Between the trimmed V and J ends, which lost 1 base and 7 bases, there was a span of 8 bases. Per the germline V gene, CDR1 is MNHEY and CDR2 is SVGEGT. The CDR3 is CASSYYLANEQFF. The CDR3, as DNA: TGTGCCAGCAGTTACTATCTAGCGAATGAGCAGTTCTTC.

The J gene is TRBJ1-4, the V gene TRBV13; D unclear. Looked up from germline, CDR1 is PRHDT and CDR2 is FYEKMQ (reference sequence). V lost 4 bases and J 5 bases, leaving 17 bases between the germline ends. This CDR3 contains 16 residues. This CDR3 reads CASSSTSRGLNEKLFF. As DNA, the CDR3 is TGTGCCAGCAGCTCGACTTCACGCGGACTAAATGAAAAACTGTTTTTT.

This clone showed up just once. The gene calls are TRBV6-1 and TRBJ1-2; unclear D gene. This CDR3 is 14 amino acids long. Germline CDR1 and CDR2: MNHNS and SASEGT. Trimming took off 2 bases at V and 8 bases at J, with 15 bases between the two ends. CDR3 coding DNA: TGTGCCAGCAGTGAAACTAGTCCCTACGCGGGCTACACCTTC. This sequence encodes CASSETSPYAGYTF.

The chain is built from TRBV28 and TRBJ2-1; D may be TRBD1 (6 bases). There are 15 residues in the CDR3. The V end was cut by 3 bases, the J end by 8 bases, with 17 bases between. The germline V gene encodes CDR1 MDHEN and CDR2 SYDVKM. CDR3 coding DNA: TGTGCCAGCAGTTTTACAGGGAGAGTTCACCATGAGCAGTTCTTC. Its translation is CASSFTGRVHHEQFF. Full variable domain (missing parts from reference TRBV28 and TRBJ2-1): DVKVTQSSRYLVKRTGEKVFLECVQDMDHENMFWYRQDPGLGLRLIYFSYDVKMKEKGDIPEGYSVSREKKERFSLILESASTNQTSMYLCASSFTGRVHHEQFFGPGTRLTVL.

To note about this clone: Distinct nucleotide sequences in the sample also encode this CDR3. This chain links TRBV30 with TRBJ2-7; possibly TRBD1 for D (5 bases). Trimming shortened V by 5 bases and J by 0 bases, and 8 bases separated the two germline ends. Germline assignment: CDR1 GTSNPN and CDR2 SVGIG (reference sequence). This CDR3 is 12 amino acids long. CDR3 region: CAWSDSSYEQYF. CDR3 bases: TGTGCCTGGTCCGACAGCTCCTACGAGCAGTACTTC.

The rearrangement uses TRBV27 and TRBJ2-7; possibly TRBD2 for D (5 bases). V lost 0 bases and J 6 bases, leaving 15 bases between the germline ends. CDR3 length: 15 residues. Germline loops: CDR1 MNHEY, CDR2 SMNVEV (reference sequence). The CDR3 nucleotides are TGTGCCAGCAGTTTATCCCCCTCGGGGTACCCCGAGCAGTACTTC. Protein sequence: CASSLSPSGYPEQYF.

CDR3 nucleotides: TGTGCCAGCAGTTTATGGGCAGGGGAGGCTTTCTTT. Protein sequence: CASSLWAGEAFF. The chain has TRBV28 and TRBJ1-1, with a weak D call TRBD1 (6 bases). The CDR3 has 12 residues. The V and J ends lost 0 bases and 11 bases respectively, with 10 bases between them. Germline V gene sequence: CDR1 MDHEN, CDR2 SYDVKM.

CDR3 residues: CATLRDRGHTEAFF. CDR3 DNA: TGTGCCACCCTTAGGGACAGGGGGCATACTGAAGCTTTCTTT. The V call is TRBV10-3, the J call TRBJ1-1; 12 nucleotides match TRBD1. Germline V gene lookup returns CDR1 ENHRY and CDR2 SYGVKD. J was trimmed by 5 bases and V by 10 bases; bases with no gene match: 8. This CDR3 region has 14 residues.

This chain connects TRBV5-1 to TRBJ1-2, with 10 nucleotides matching TRBD1. V dropped 0 bases and J dropped 8; count of bases not matched to a gene: 7. This CDR3 has 15 residues. Per germline, CDR1 SGHRS and CDR2 YFSETQ. CDR3: CASSLDGTGVWGYTF. In DNA form, the CDR3 reads TGCGCCAGCAGCTTGGATGGGACAGGGGTTTGGGGCTACACCTTC.

The chain has TRBV24-1 and TRBJ2-1; the D gene is possibly TRBD1 (5 bases). Germline V gene data show CDR1 as KGHDR and CDR2 as SFDVKD. The CDR3 has 15 residues. Trimming stripped 2 bases from V and 2 bases from J, with 9 bases between. The CDR3 region has the DNA TGTGCCACCAGTGATTGGCAGGGCCCCTACAATGAGCAGTTCTTC. It encodes CATSDWQGPYNEQFF.

The chain uses TRBV29-1 and TRBJ1-2; D is undetermined. This CDR3 is built from 11 residues. The germline V and J ends were trimmed by 4 bases and 5 bases, with 8 bases remaining between them. CDR1 is SQVTM, CDR2 ANQGSEA, per germline. Here the CDR3 reads CSVVSQYGYTF. CDR3 DNA sequence: TGCAGCGTTGTTAGTCAATATGGCTACACCTTC.

The chain has TRBV19 and TRBJ2-1; 10 bases fit TRBD1. Looked up from germline, CDR1 is LNHDA and CDR2 is SQIVND (reference sequence). This CDR3 region has 15 residues. J gave up 7 bases and V 7 bases, and 10 bases lay outside the gene matches. DNA of the CDR3: TGTGCCAGTACTTATAGACAGGGGGCTGAAAATGAGCAGTTCTTC. It codes for CASTYRQGAENEQFF. Based on the CDR3 plus reference TRBV19 and TRBJ2-1, the full variable domain is DGGITQSPKYLFRKEGQNVTLSCEQNLNHDAMYWYRQDPGQGLRLIYYSQIVNDFQKGDIAEGYSVSREKKESFPLTVTSAQKNPTAFYLCASTYRQGAENEQFFGPGTRLTVL.

This sequence joins TRBV19 and TRBJ2-3; 9 nucleotides line up with TRBD1. Germline assignment: CDR1 LNHDA and CDR2 SQIVND (reference sequence). With V trimmed by 5 bases and J by 3 bases, 6 bases remained unmatched. There are 15 residues in the CDR3. The CDR3 nucleotides are TGTGCCAGTAGTGGGACAGGGAAGGCAACAGATACGCAGTATTTT. It is translated as CASSGTGKATDTQYF.

The chain employs TRBV11-2 and TRBJ2-2; 9 bases align to TRBD2. This CDR3 is 19 amino acids long. Germline loops: CDR1 SGHAT, CDR2 FQNNGV. The junction had 15 bases not matched to a gene; V was cut back by 6 bases and J by 1 base. Here the CDR3 DNA reads TGTGCCAGCAGGACCATCAAGGGCGAGCGGGGGGTGAACACCGGGGAGCTGTTTTTT. The encoded protein is CASRTIKGERGVNTGELFF. Drawing the rest from reference TRBV11-2 and TRBJ2-2, the complete variable domain is EAGVAQSPRYKIIEKRQSVAFWCNPISGHATLYWYQQILGQGPKLLIQFQNNGVVDDSQLPKDRFSAERLKGVDSTLKIQPAKLEDSAVYLCASRTIKGERGVNTGELFFGEGSRLTVL.

This rearrangement joins TRBV27 to TRBJ1-2; 10 bases are shared with TRBD1. CDR3 length: 13 residues. V shed 4 bases, J shed 6 bases, and the junction held 2 bases outside the gene matches. CDR1 is MNHEY and CDR2 is SMNVEV in the germline V gene (reference sequence). CDR3 DNA: TGTGCCAGCAGTTACGGGACAGGGGATGGCTACACCTTC. Encoded protein: CASSYGTGDGYTF.

The gene calls are TRBV27 and TRBJ2-1, with TRBD2 identical over 9 bases. V shed 4 bases, J shed 7 bases, and the junction held 11 bases outside the gene matches. Germline CDR1 MNHEY, CDR2 SMNVEV (reference sequence). The CDR3 is 16 amino acids. Here the CDR3 reads CASSSHGGGAKNEQFF. The CDR3 bases are TGTGCCAGCAGTTCTCATGGCGGGGGGGCGAAGAATGAGCAGTTCTTC.

About this clone itself: This sample also contains other DNA sequences that code for the same CDR3. The chain couples TRBV6-1 to TRBJ1-2; no definite D call. V lost 2 bases, J lost 5 bases, and 6 bases lay in between. CDR3 size: 12 residues. Germline-derived CDR1 and CDR2 are MNHNS and SASEGT. CDR3 nucleotides: TGTGCCAGCAGTGAAAGCCTATATGGCTACACCTTC. Translating gives CASSESLYGYTF.

J is TRBJ2-7 and V is TRBV18, with D unresolved. Germline V CDR1 and CDR2: KGHSH, LQKENI. The CDR3 extends over 14 amino acids. V was trimmed by 3 bases and J by 7 bases, leaving 16 bases between them. CDR3: CASSPPFRSREQYF. The CDR3 DNA sequence: TGTGCCAGCTCACCGCCATTTCGGAGTCGGGAGCAGTACTTC.

This sequence joins TRBV24-1 and TRBJ2-7, with no clear D. V was pared by 9 bases and J by 3 bases, with 20 bases between. The CDR3 consists of 15 residues. Looked up from germline, CDR1 is KGHDR and CDR2 is SFDVKD. The CDR3 bases are TGTGCCACCTCGGTCAGGCGAATCTGGAACTACGAGCAGTACTTC. It yields the protein CATSVRRIWNYEQYF.

This chain links TRBV10-2 with TRBJ1-5; tentative D call: TRBD1 (5 bases). This CDR3 is 14 amino acids long. Trimming removed 2 bases from V and 5 bases from J, with 10 bases in between. Germline V gene lookup returns CDR1 WSHSY and CDR2 SAAADI. The CDR3 sequence: CASSERGRDQPQHF. CDR3 nucleotide sequence: TGCGCCAGCAGTGAGAGGGGAAGGGATCAGCCCCAGCATTTT.